Listed here are 27 T cell receptor beta chains from one sample, sequenced in a study of cytomegalovirus exposure and HLA in healthy donors. PCR used 60 Vbeta primers and 13 Jbeta primers. Repertoires were generated with immunoSEQ multiplex PCR, while TCRdb's copy carries only in-frame clones and drops some. The data show under 150,000 clones, 70% to 80% seen once. The sequenced sample consisted of PBMCs. The source of these receptors is a man in his late teens or twenties in good health and CMV-seronegative.

This chain links TRBV27 with TRBJ2-1, with 9 nucleotides matching TRBD1. The germline V gene has CDR1 MNHEY and CDR2 SMNVEV (reference sequence). The CDR3 is 14 amino acids. Trimming at V came to 3 bases and at J to 5 bases, leaving 2 bases not matched to a gene. The CDR3 reads CASSLGQGNNEQFF. CDR3 bases: TGTGCCAGCAGTTTGGGACAGGGTAACAATGAGCAGTTCTTC.

V and J are TRBV15 and TRBJ2-7; weak D call: TRBD2 (5 bases). Between the trimmed V and J ends, which lost 0 bases and 6 bases, there was a span of 15 bases. The CDR3 is made up of 15 amino acids. Germline loops: CDR1 LNHNV, CDR2 YYDKDF (reference sequence). The CDR3 DNA sequence: TGTGCCACCAGCAGAGACCTCGAGGGTCGACTCGAGCAGTACTTC. It translates to CATSRDLEGRLEQYF.

The V gene is TRBV18, the J gene TRBJ1-5; 7 nucleotides match TRBD1. V shed 3 bases, J shed 6 bases, and the junction held 5 bases outside the gene matches. The germline V gene has CDR1 KGHSH and CDR2 LQKENI. The length of the CDR3 is 14 residues. The CDR3 coding sequence is TGTGCCAGCTCACCCGACAGGGCGGTTCAGCCCCAGCATTTT. Amino acids: CASSPDRAVQPQHF.

This sequence joins TRBV5-6 and TRBJ1-3; no clear D. The V and J ends lost 3 bases and 6 bases respectively, with 10 bases between them. The CDR3 covers 13 residues. CDR1 is SGHDT and CDR2 is YYEEEE in the germline V gene. The CDR3 is CASSSGLINTIYF. CDR3 nucleotides: TGTGCCAGCAGCTCCGGACTGATAAACACCATATATTTT.

V gene TRBV6-1 combines with J gene TRBJ2-5; possibly TRBD1 for D (6 bases). The germline V gene encodes CDR1 MNHNS and CDR2 SASEGT. The CDR3 extends over 13 amino acids. With 6 bases removed from V and 4 bases from J, the gap between germline ends came to 12 bases. The CDR3: CASSLGQIETQYF. In DNA form, the CDR3 reads TGTGCCAGCAGCCTCGGACAGATAGAGACCCAGTACTTC.

This clone was recorded a few times. This chain connects TRBV5-1 to TRBJ1-1; D may be TRBD1 (5 bases). The CDR3 is 14 amino acids. Germline CDR1 is SGHRS and CDR2 is YFSETQ. Trimming removed 4 bases from V and 1 base from J, with 11 bases in between. CDR3 bases: TGCGCCAGCAGCCCACCACAGGCGAACACTGAAGCTTTCTTT. Its translation is CASSPPQANTEAFF.

The rearrangement joins TRBV9 to TRBJ1-5; tentative D call: TRBD1 (5 bases). The germline V and J ends were trimmed by 0 bases and 0 bases, with 16 bases remaining between them. Germline V gene sequence: CDR1 SGDLS, CDR2 YYNGEE. The CDR3 has 18 amino acids. The CDR3 nucleotides read TGTGCCAGCAGCGTAGATGGGGGGGACGGAAATAGCAATCAGCCCCAGCATTTT. Translation gives CASSVDGGDGNSNQPQHF.

The chain carries TRBV19 and TRBJ2-3; 9 bases line up with TRBD2. The CDR3 sequence is 15 residues long. Trimming at V came to 3 bases and at J to 4 bases, leaving 5 bases not matched to a gene. The germline V gene has CDR1 LNHDA and CDR2 SQIVND (reference sequence). CDR3 sequence reads: CASSIGGGGADTQYF. Written as DNA, the CDR3 is TGTGCCAGTAGTATCGGCGGGGGGGGTGCAGATACGCAGTATTTT. Full variable domain (remainder filled in from reference TRBV19 and TRBJ2-3): DGGITQSPKYLFRKEGQNVTLSCEQNLNHDAMYWYRQDPGQGLRLIYYSQIVNDFQKGDIAEGYSVSREKKESFPLTVTSAQKNPTAFYLCASSIGGGGADTQYFGPGTRLTVL.

This chain links TRBV6-6 with TRBJ2-7; TRBD1 matches 9 bases. The CDR3 is 14 residues long. The V gene end was trimmed by 6 bases and the J gene end by 3 bases; junction bases not matched to a gene: 6. Germline CDR1 is MNHNY and CDR2 is SVGAGI (reference sequence). In DNA, the CDR3 is TGTGCCAGCAGAGAACAGGGGGCTGGCTACGAGCAGTACTTC. Its protein product is CASREQGAGYEQYF.

This chain joins TRBV2 and TRBJ2-1; no clear D gene. Trimming shortened V by 4 bases and J by 9 bases, and 16 bases separated the two germline ends. The CDR3 loop spans 14 amino acids. Germline values: CDR1 SNHLY, CDR2 FYNNEI. CDR3 loop: CASSGKLEIGEQFF. The CDR3 nucleotides read TGTGCCAGCAGTGGAAAACTGGAGATCGGTGAGCAGTTCTTC.

This sequence joins TRBV30 and TRBJ2-1; 11 bases agree with TRBD1. The germline V gene encodes CDR1 GTSNPN and CDR2 SVGIG (reference sequence). This CDR3 contains 15 residues. The J segment lost 4 bases and the V segment lost 3 bases, leaving 5 bases of the junction unmatched. The CDR3 here is CAWRDGTGGYNEQFF. The CDR3 DNA reads TGTGCCTGGAGAGACGGGACAGGGGGTTACAATGAGCAGTTCTTC.

Only a few counts were recorded for this clone. The rearrangement uses TRBV11-2 and TRBJ1-2; possible D gene TRBD1, 6 bases. The CDR3 contains 12 residues. The ends were cut back, 5 bases at V and 8 bases at J, with 12 bases in the middle. CDR1 is SGHAT and CDR2 is FQNNGV in the germline V gene. DNA for the CDR3: TGTGCCAGCAGCATGAACAGGGACGGCTACACCTTC. Encoded protein: CASSMNRDGYTF.

This clone was recorded once. The chain couples TRBV4-2 to TRBJ2-6, with D maybe TRBD1 (6 bases). Germline lookup yields CDR1 LGHNA and CDR2 YNFKEQ. With 0 bases removed from V and 2 bases from J, the gap between germline ends came to 17 bases. The CDR3 is 19 amino acids. Written as DNA, the CDR3 is TGTGCCAGCAGCCAAGACTCCGGGACAAGTTCCCCTGGGGCCAACGTCCTGACTTTC. Amino acids: CASSQDSGTSSPGANVLTF.

This chain joins TRBV4-1 and TRBJ2-1; 7 positions match TRBD1. Germline CDR1 and CDR2: MGHRA and YSYEKL. J lost 2 bases, V lost 4 bases, and 8 bases had no gene match. The CDR3 consists of 16 residues. The CDR3 nucleotides are TGCGCCAGCAGCCCAAACGTTCAGGGGGCCTACAATGAGCAGTTCTTC. Residues: CASSPNVQGAYNEQFF.

This chain connects TRBV5-1 to TRBJ2-7, with 10 bases lining up with TRBD1. The CDR3 has 15 residues. The V gene's germline CDR1 is SGHRS and CDR2 YFSETQ. J lost 7 bases, V lost 4 bases, and 11 bases had no gene match. The CDR3 nucleotides read TGCGCCAGCAGCCAGCGGGACAGGGGAAGAGAAGAGCAGTACTTC. It yields the protein CASSQRDRGREEQYF.

In this sample, this clone turned up a few times. The V call is TRBV6-6, the J call TRBJ1-2; 7 bases are a match to TRBD1. This CDR3 region has 13 residues. Germline V CDR1 and CDR2: MNHNY, SVGAGI (reference sequence). The J segment lost 2 bases and the V segment lost 6 bases, leaving 3 bases of the junction unmatched. DNA of the CDR3: TGTGCCAGCAGCATACAGGGGAACTATGGCTACACCTTC. It is translated as CASSIQGNYGYTF.

The chain is built from TRBV18 and TRBJ2-1; a possible D gene is TRBD1 (6 bases). Germline CDR1 is KGHSH and CDR2 is LQKENI. Trimming removed 8 bases from V and 14 bases from J, with 16 bases in between. This CDR3 comprises 11 residues. The CDR3 DNA is TGTGCCAGCCGAGAACAGGGATTCAAGTTCTTC. This translates into CASREQGFKFF.

A remark on this clone: One end of the junction varies from germline; a read error may be responsible. The CDR3 sequence is CAITDENYGCTF. The CDR3 DNA is TGTGCCATCACCGACGAGAACTATGGCTGCACCTTC. The rearrangement links TRBV10-3 to TRBJ1-2; D call uncertain. This CDR3 region has 12 residues. Germline lookup yields CDR1 ENHRY and CDR2 SYGVKD.

The V and J genes are TRBV9 and TRBJ1-2, with D perhaps matching TRBD1 (5 bases). The CDR3 contains 14 residues. Germline V gives CDR1 SGDLS, CDR2 YYNGEE. V lost 2 bases, J lost 1 base, and 9 bases lay in between. This CDR3 reads CASSVDILNYGYTF. Written as DNA, the CDR3 is TGTGCCAGCAGCGTGGACATTCTTAACTATGGCTACACCTTC.

The chain uses TRBV5-1 and TRBJ2-2; D gene ambiguous. CDR1 and CDR2 (germline): SGHRS, YFSETQ. The CDR3 loop spans 16 amino acids. Trimming cost V 3 bases and J 0 bases, with 12 bases left between them. The CDR3 DNA reads as TGCGCCAGCAGCTCGAGAGGAACCGCGAACACCGGGGAGCTGTTTTTT. Translating gives CASSSRGTANTGELFF.

The CDR3 bases are TGTGCCAGCAGCCGCCGGGACAGGGGGGCCCAGTACTTC. It specifies CASSRRDRGAQYF. V and J are TRBV5-4 and TRBJ2-5, with 11 positions matching TRBD1. V was clipped by 4 bases and J by 9 bases; unmatched bases: 5. Looked up from germline, CDR1 is SGHNT and CDR2 is YYREEE (reference sequence). This CDR3 has 13 residues. Complete variable domain (other parts from reference TRBV5-4 and TRBJ2-5): ETGVTQSPTHLIKTRGQQVTLRCSSQSGHNTVSWYQQALGQGPQFIFQYYREEENGRGNFPPRFSGLQFPNYSSELNVNALELDDSALYLCASSRRDRGAQYFGPGTRLLVL.

The chain has TRBV5-5 and TRBJ1-1; a weak D match, TRBD1 (5 bases). The CDR3 spans 15 residues. Trimming took off 1 base at V and 1 base at J, with 11 bases between the two ends. Germline CDR1 and CDR2: SGHKS and YYEKEE (reference sequence). The CDR3 loop is CASSLTPGKNTEAFF. In nucleotides, the CDR3 is TGTGCCAGCAGCTTGACACCAGGGAAGAACACTGAAGCTTTCTTT.

There are a few counts of this clone. The V call is TRBV6-5, the J call TRBJ1-5; D possibly corresponds to TRBD1 (5 bases). From germline, CDR1 is MNHEY and CDR2 SVGAGI. This CDR3 is 14 amino acids long. Trimming took 6 bases from V and 2 from J, leaving 11 bases between them. CDR3 protein: CASSRATGNQPQHF. In nucleotides, the CDR3 is TGTGCCAGCAGCAGGGCAACGGGCAATCAGCCCCAGCATTTT.

V is TRBV5-1 and J is TRBJ2-6; D might be TRBD2 (6 bases). The CDR3 runs 15 residues. V was pared by 2 bases and J by 4 bases, with 10 bases between. Germline CDR1 reads SGHRS; CDR2 reads YFSETQ. CDR3: CASSFAGSGANVLTF. CDR3 nucleotides: TGCGCCAGCAGCTTTGCGGGATCAGGGGCCAACGTCCTGACTTTC.

The chain combines TRBV11-1 with TRBJ2-3, with 9 bases lining up with TRBD1. The germline gives CDR1 SGHAT, CDR2 FQDESV (reference sequence). The V gene end was trimmed by 4 bases and the J gene end by 2 bases; junction bases not matched to a gene: 4. The CDR3 is 15 residues long. Here the CDR3 DNA reads TGTGCCAGCAGCTCGGGACAGGGCTACACAGATACGCAGTATTTT. It specifies CASSSGQGYTDTQYF.

The DNA of the CDR3 is TGTGCCAGTGGGTATAGCATGCCCACAGATACGCAGTATTTT. It encodes CASGYSMPTDTQYF. The J gene is TRBJ2-3, the V gene TRBV19; D ambiguous. CDR1 is LNHDA and CDR2 is SQIVND in the germline V gene (reference sequence). V dropped 8 bases and J dropped 2 bases, with 14 bases sitting between them. The CDR3 extends over 14 amino acids.

This clone has just one count. The genes are TRBV29-1 and TRBJ2-3, with 13 bases lining up with TRBD2. Trimming at V came to 7 bases and at J to 6 bases, leaving 7 bases not matched to a gene. The CDR3 sequence is 14 residues long. Germline V CDR1 and CDR2: SQVTM, ANQGSEA. The CDR3 loop is CSGKRGLAGDTQYF. Written as DNA, the CDR3 is TGCAGCGGTAAACGGGGACTAGCGGGGGATACGCAGTATTTT.